This T cell receptor (beta chain) originates from a study of blood T cell repertoires in COVID-19. From germline, CDR1 is SGHAT and CDR2 FQNNGV. The CDR3 consists of 19 residues. Trimming took 0 bases from V and 0 from J, leaving 15 bases between them. The protocol was immunoSEQ multiplex PCR, while the TCRdb copy is restricted to in-frame clones and leaves out a portion. The sample includes approximately 390,000 clones, approximately 91% seen only once; the top ten take around 1.9%. This clonotype was sampled from a woman between 40 and 55 years old with acute COVID-19. The rearrangement uses TRBV11-2 and TRBJ2-6; D is unresolved. Source material: PBMCs or T cells enriched from blood (not recorded which). This CDR3 is CASSLERPPYFSGANVLTF. The CDR3 nucleotides are TGTGCCAGCAGCTTAGAGCGTCCCCCCTACTTCTCTGGGGCCAACGTCCTGACTTTC.